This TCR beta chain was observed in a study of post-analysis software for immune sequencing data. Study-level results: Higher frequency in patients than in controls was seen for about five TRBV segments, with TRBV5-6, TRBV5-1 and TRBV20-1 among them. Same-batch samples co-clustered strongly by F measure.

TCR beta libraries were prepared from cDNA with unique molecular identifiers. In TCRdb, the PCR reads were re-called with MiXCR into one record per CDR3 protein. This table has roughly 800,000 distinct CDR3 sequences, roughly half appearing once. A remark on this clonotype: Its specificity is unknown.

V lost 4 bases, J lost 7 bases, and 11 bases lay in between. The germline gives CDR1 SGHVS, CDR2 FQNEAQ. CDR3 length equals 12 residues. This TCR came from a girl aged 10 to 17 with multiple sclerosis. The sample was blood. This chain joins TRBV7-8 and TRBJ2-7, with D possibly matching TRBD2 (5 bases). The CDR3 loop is CASSSSLGEQYF. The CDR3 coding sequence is TGTGCCAGCAGCTCTAGCCTTGGGGAGCAGTACTTC. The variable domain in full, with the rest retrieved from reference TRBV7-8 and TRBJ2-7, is GAGVSQSPRYKVAKRGQDVALRCDPISGHVSLFWYQQALGQGPEFLTYFQNEAQLDKSGLPSDRFFAERPEGSVSTLKIQRTQQEDSAVYLCASSSSLGEQYFGPGTRLTVT.